Following are 20 T cell receptor beta chains from one sample sequenced in a study of shared clonotypes between healthy human individuals. Libraries were prepared by immunoSEQ multiplex PCR; TCRdb keeps only in-frame clonotypes and omits some of them. Among roughly 2,300,000 clones, 92% were seen once, and the ten largest hold approximately 0.4%. Sequenced input: naive CD4+ T cells from PBMCs. This sample's subset: CD45RA+ positively selected. These receptors were collected from a man between 18 and 35 years old in good health. Some clones in this sample may be carry-over from other donors' samples.

The chain links TRBV30 to TRBJ2-7; D tentatively reads TRBD1 or TRBD2 (5 bases each). V was clipped by 5 bases and J by 9 bases, with 20 bases between them. This CDR3 spans 13 amino acids. The germline CDR1 and CDR2 sequences are GTSNPN and SVGIG (reference sequence). The CDR3 here is CAWFRGDRGPQYF. CDR3 bases: TGTGCCTGGTTCCGAGGCGACCGGGGCCCGCAGTACTTC.

V and J are TRBV6-4 and TRBJ2-3, with 7 bases that match TRBD2. The CDR3 runs to 16 residues. Losses at the gene ends were 7 bases for V and 1 base for J; bases not matched to a gene: 11. Germline lookup yields CDR1 MRHNA and CDR2 SNTAGT. This CDR3 reads CASTTEGGSCTDTQYF. The CDR3 nucleotides read TGTGCCAGCACTACGGAGGGCGGGAGTTGCACAGATACGCAGTATTTT.

The rearrangement joins TRBV7-2 to TRBJ1-5; D possibly corresponds to TRBD1 (6 bases). The CDR3 has 13 amino acids. V lost 5 bases and J lost 9, with 14 bases in between. Germline values: CDR1 SGHTA, CDR2 FQGNSA. The CDR3 spells CASSRQVLGPQHF. The CDR3, as DNA: TGTGCCAGCAGCCGACAGGTTCTTGGGCCCCAGCATTTT. Together with reference TRBV7-2 and TRBJ1-5, the CDR3 gives the full variable domain: GAGVSQSPSNKVTEKGKDVELRCDPISGHTALYWYRQSLGQGLEFLIYFQGNSAPDKSGLPSDRFSAERTGGSVSTLTIQRTQQEDSAVYLCASSRQVLGPQHFGDGTRLSIL.

This chain joins TRBV28 and TRBJ2-7, with TRBD1 as a possible D gene (7 bases). This CDR3 has 13 residues. Deletions cut 5 bases from V and 9 bases from J, with 17 bases between. The V gene's germline CDR1 is MDHEN and CDR2 SYDVKM. CDR3 in DNA: TGTGCCAGCAGTCACAGGGGCGCGGGGTGGCAGTACTTC. It yields the protein CASSHRGAGWQYF.

The genes are TRBV11-2 and TRBJ2-6; D not certain. Germline-derived CDR1 and CDR2 are SGHAT and FQNNGV. Trimming shortened V by 5 bases and J by 0 bases, and 8 bases separated the two germline ends. The CDR3 has 15 residues. As DNA, the CDR3 is TGTGCCAGCAGCCCTAGTGACTCTGGGGCCAACGTCCTGACTTTC. Its protein product is CASSPSDSGANVLTF.

The chain couples TRBV19 to TRBJ1-2; the D gene is possibly TRBD1 (5 bases). Germline CDR1 and CDR2: LNHDA and SQIVND (reference sequence). V was cut by 7 bases and J by 7 bases, with 19 bases left in between. The CDR3 is made up of 14 amino acids. As DNA, the CDR3 is TGTGCCAGTAAGGACCGGCGGGGGTCAAGTGGCTACACCTTC. Protein: CASKDRRGSSGYTF.

The genes are TRBV5-4 and TRBJ1-2; D ambiguous. The V gene lost 4 bases and the J gene lost 8 bases, with 18 bases spanning the gap. CDR1 SGHNT and CDR2 YYREEE come from the germline V gene (reference sequence). The CDR3 runs to 14 residues. CDR3 sequence reads: CASSSLDSGRGYTF. CDR3 DNA sequence: TGTGCCAGCAGCAGCTTGGACTCCGGCCGCGGCTACACCTTC.

The chain combines TRBV27 with TRBJ2-4; no clear D. V was clipped by 6 bases and J by 4 bases, with 16 bases between them. The germline CDR1 and CDR2 sequences are MNHEY and SMNVEV (reference sequence). The CDR3 consists of 15 residues. CDR3 sequence (DNA): TGTGCCAGCAGAAACCTAGGGTTAGGGAAAAACATTCAGTACTTC. Protein product: CASRNLGLGKNIQYF.

This clone was counted once. V is TRBV6-1 and J is TRBJ2-7; 7 bases line up with TRBD1. CDR1 is MNHNS, CDR2 SASEGT, per germline. The junction had 7 bases not matched to a gene; V was cut back by 6 bases and J by 2 bases. The CDR3 is made up of 14 amino acids. CDR3 sequence reads: CASRRPGQTYEQYF. The CDR3 nucleotides read TGTGCCAGCAGGAGACCGGGACAGACCTACGAGCAGTACTTC.

The V and J genes are TRBV28 and TRBJ2-7; 10 bases line up with TRBD2. V shed 6 bases and J 3 bases; nucleotides not matched to a gene: 11. There are 16 residues in the CDR3. The V gene's germline CDR1 is MDHEN and CDR2 SYDVKM. CDR3 loop: CASSTAAGGPIYEQYF. The CDR3 nucleotides read TGTGCCAGCAGCACCGCAGCGGGAGGGCCGATCTACGAGCAGTACTTC.

This clone was observed a few times. The chain recombines TRBV27 with TRBJ1-1, with 10 positions matching TRBD1. CDR1 is MNHEY and CDR2 is SMNVEV in the germline V gene (reference sequence). This CDR3 has 15 residues. With V trimmed by 3 bases and J by 0 bases, 1 base remained unmatched. The CDR3 loop is CASSLTGGLNTEAFF. The DNA of the CDR3 is TGTGCCAGCAGTTTGACAGGGGGCCTGAACACTGAAGCTTTCTTT.

The chain has TRBV14 and TRBJ2-1; 12 bases agree with TRBD2. V was clipped by 4 bases and J by 2 bases; unmatched bases: 3. The CDR3 runs to 16 residues. Per germline, CDR1 SGHDN and CDR2 FVKESK. The CDR3 DNA reads as TGTGCCAGCAGCCGCCTAGCGGGAGGGCCCTACAATGAGCAGTTCTTC. Translating gives CASSRLAGGPYNEQFF.

The gene calls are TRBV6-1 and TRBJ2-7; D possibly matches TRBD1 or TRBD2 (5 bases each). V lost 6 bases to trimming and J lost 3 bases, with 18 bases between them. The CDR3 spans 15 residues. Germline lookup yields CDR1 MNHNS and CDR2 SASEGT. The CDR3 nucleotides read TGTGCCAGCAGCGACCCCGGAGAGGGGCGCTACGAGCAGTACTTC. Translating it yields CASSDPGEGRYEQYF.

J is TRBJ2-4 and V is TRBV5-4; 11 positions match TRBD2. J lost 6 bases, V lost 4 bases, and 6 bases had no gene match. The CDR3 covers 15 residues. The germline V gene has CDR1 SGHNT and CDR2 YYREEE (reference sequence). In nucleotides, the CDR3 is TGTGCCAGCAGCAAACTAGCGGGAGTAGGAAACATTCAGTACTTC. Translation: CASSKLAGVGNIQYF.

CDR3 DNA sequence: TGTGCCAGTAGTATAGAGCAGAGTTTACGGTATGGCTACACCTTC. It is translated as CASSIEQSLRYGYTF. J is TRBJ1-2 and V is TRBV19; D is undetermined. CDR3 length equals 15 residues. Germline CDR1 LNHDA, CDR2 SQIVND (reference sequence). The V gene lost 0 bases and the J gene lost 5 bases, with 13 bases spanning the gap.

V is TRBV5-6 and J is TRBJ1-2, with unresolved D. From germline, CDR1 is SGHDT and CDR2 YYEEEE. The CDR3 totals 14 residues. V lost 2 bases to trimming and J lost 2 bases, with 10 bases between them. The CDR3 is CASSFADRNYGYTF. For the CDR3, the DNA is TGTGCCAGCAGCTTTGCTGACCGGAACTATGGCTACACCTTC.

The rearrangement joins TRBV7-2 to TRBJ2-7; D perhaps matches TRBD2 (5 bases). This CDR3 is 15 amino acids long. The germline V and J ends were trimmed by 5 bases and 3 bases, with 17 bases remaining between them. The V gene's germline CDR1 is SGHTA and CDR2 FQGNSA. The CDR3 sequence: CASSPNRAGNYEQYF. CDR3 DNA sequence: TGTGCCAGCAGCCCGAACAGAGCCGGGAACTACGAGCAGTACTTC.

The sample holds one count of this clone. The gene calls are TRBV28 and TRBJ1-3; tentatively, D is TRBD1 (5 bases). V lost 2 bases and J lost 7, with 12 bases in between. Germline V gives CDR1 MDHEN, CDR2 SYDVKM. The CDR3 is 14 amino acids. The CDR3 is CASSLRFRGNTIYF. The CDR3 DNA reads TGTGCCAGCAGTTTACGGTTTCGGGGGAACACCATATATTTT.

This sequence joins TRBV6-5 and TRBJ2-7, with a tentative D call TRBD1 (6 bases). Trimming removed 6 bases at V and 0 bases at J, with 6 bases between. This CDR3 comprises 12 residues. In germline, CDR1 is MNHEY, CDR2 SVGAGI. CDR3 residues: CASRQGSYEQYF. In nucleotides, the CDR3 is TGTGCCAGCAGACAGGGCTCCTACGAGCAGTACTTC.

The chain joins TRBV7-6 to TRBJ2-7; tentatively, D is TRBD1 or TRBD2 (5 bases each). From germline, CDR1 is SGHVS and CDR2 FNYEAQ. V gave up 4 bases and J gave up 2 bases, with 12 bases separating them. This CDR3 comprises 14 residues. The DNA for the CDR3 is TGTGCCAGCAGCTCCGGGACGAATACCTACGAGCAGTACTTC. Protein sequence: CASSSGTNTYEQYF.